This T cell receptor (beta chain) comes out of a study of T cell responses to AZD1222 COVID-19 vaccine (dated by TCRdb to about 2021). At the level of the whole study: TCR sequencing was performed for 230 to 250 trial participants, of whom roughly 200 were given two doses of AZD1222 and 26 were given two doses of MenACWY control vaccine. Trial participants were enrolled into age subgroups of 18-55, 56-69 and 70-plus years, which contained about 150, 27 and 61 TCR-sequenced participants, respectively.

What the research found in general, with its limitations: The 56-69-year group was small, and its depth increase did not reach significance, likely because of low power. Reportedly, almost half of the unique spike-specific TCRs recognized epitopes lying outside the regions that are mutated in the B.1.351 and B.1.1.7 variants. After two AZD1222 doses, spike-specific TCR breadth and depth were significantly higher than at day 0 and than in MenACWY recipients. No day 14 peak-response samples were available, so repertoires were characterized only after the peak T cell response. Participants were mostly white British and included more females than males, and it was suggested by the authors that clonal diversity may have been underestimated. Conclusions about previously exposed vaccinees are limited, since just six AZD1222 recipients were seropositive for SARS-CoV-2 at baseline. The whole spike protein was spanned by vaccine-associated CD4 TCRs, and dominant responses were seen in regions 160-218 and 743-854.

The time point label, read with the paper, signifies: about 28 days (+/-7) after the second vaccine dose. AZD1222 recipients with second doses at about 4 weeks or about 12 weeks were pooled, because spike-specific TCR depth and breadth did not differ between schedules. Samples from vaccinated people were obtained from the UK trials COV001 and COV002, which included a single-blind randomized controlled phase 2/3 trial of AZD1222 (ChAdOx1 nCoV-19) in healthy adults. For TCRbeta chain sequencing, PBMC samples were collected from trial participants at day 0 and at day 28 after the second dose. CDR1 is given as LNHNV and CDR2 as YYDKDF, both from the germline V gene (reference sequence). V is pruned by 5 bases and J by 1 base, leaving 2 bases of the junction without a gene match. The CDR3 runs 14 amino acids, cysteine and phenylalanine included. This entry keeps only the CDR3 DNA: 42 bases, framed from base 1.

The CDR3 regions of human TCRbeta chains were subjected to immunosequencing. Per the source publication's procedure: Repertoire TCRs were checked for matches against a reference library of SARS-CoV-2-specific TCRs that had been generated using the MIRA antigen-specificity platform. Breadth was defined as the fraction of unique TCRs that were SARS-CoV-2-associated, and depth was defined as the fraction of total T cells that were SARS-CoV-2-associated. Using the MIRA data, each spike-specific TCR was assigned both to the spike region to which the TCR was reactive and to a CD4 or CD8 class. Log10-transformed breadth and depth values were compared by one-way ANOVA with Sidak's multiple comparisons tests. The source is immuneACCESS, and TCRdb retained only in-frame sequences with V and J called. Part of the clones is not carried over; for the studies checked, unresolved V genes explain less than half of this, and the remainder is unexplained. V and J calls plus clone size are reproduced from that table; the DNA served to infer D and trimming. This sample holds some 110,000 clones; roughly 89% were observed only once. Approximately 7.1% of the sample rests with the top ten.

Turning to this clone: Its antigen is not yet known. Base qualities are not provided; no much larger clone lies one nucleotide away.

The V gene is TRBV15 and the J gene is TRBJ1-5; 7 bases in between match TRBD1. This receptor was identified in an adult who received the AZD1222 COVID-19 vaccine. The sequenced sample was peripheral blood, obtained 28 days after the second AZD1222 dose. The CDR3 reads CATSRDSSNQPQHF. The sequenced DNA is TGTGCCACCAGCCGGGACAGCAGCAATCAGCCCCAGCATTTT.